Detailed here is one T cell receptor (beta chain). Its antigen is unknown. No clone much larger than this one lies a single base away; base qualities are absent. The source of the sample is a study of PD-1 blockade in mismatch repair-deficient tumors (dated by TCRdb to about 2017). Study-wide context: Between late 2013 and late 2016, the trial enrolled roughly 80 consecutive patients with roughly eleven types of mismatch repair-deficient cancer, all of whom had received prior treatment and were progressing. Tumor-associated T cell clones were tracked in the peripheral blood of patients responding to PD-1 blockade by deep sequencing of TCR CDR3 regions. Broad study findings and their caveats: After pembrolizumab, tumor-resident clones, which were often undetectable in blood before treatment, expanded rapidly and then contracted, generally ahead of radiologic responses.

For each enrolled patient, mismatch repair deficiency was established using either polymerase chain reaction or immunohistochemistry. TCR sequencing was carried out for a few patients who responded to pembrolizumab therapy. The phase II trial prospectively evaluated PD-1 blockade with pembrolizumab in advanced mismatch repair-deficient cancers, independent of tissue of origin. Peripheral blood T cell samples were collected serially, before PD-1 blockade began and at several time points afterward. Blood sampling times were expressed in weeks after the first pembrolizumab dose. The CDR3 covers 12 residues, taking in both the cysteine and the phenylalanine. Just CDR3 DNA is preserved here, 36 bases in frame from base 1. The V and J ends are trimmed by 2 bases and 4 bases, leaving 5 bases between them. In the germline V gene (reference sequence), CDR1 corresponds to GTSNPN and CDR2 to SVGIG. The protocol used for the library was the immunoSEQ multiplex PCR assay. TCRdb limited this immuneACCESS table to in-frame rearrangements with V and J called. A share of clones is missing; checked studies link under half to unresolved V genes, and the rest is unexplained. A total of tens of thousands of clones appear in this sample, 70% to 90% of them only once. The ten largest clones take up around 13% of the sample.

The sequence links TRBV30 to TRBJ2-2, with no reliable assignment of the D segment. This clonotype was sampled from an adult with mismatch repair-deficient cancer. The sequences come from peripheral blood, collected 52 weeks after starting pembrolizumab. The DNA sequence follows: TGTGCCTGGAGTTACCCCACCGGGGAGCTGTTTTTT. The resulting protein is CAWSYPTGELFF. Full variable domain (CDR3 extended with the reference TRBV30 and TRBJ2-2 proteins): SQTIHQWPATLVQPVGSPLSLECTVEGTSNPNLYWYRQAAGRGLQLLFYSVGIGQISSEVPQNLSASRPQDRQFILSSKKLLLSDSGFYLCAWSYPTGELFFGEGSRLTVL.